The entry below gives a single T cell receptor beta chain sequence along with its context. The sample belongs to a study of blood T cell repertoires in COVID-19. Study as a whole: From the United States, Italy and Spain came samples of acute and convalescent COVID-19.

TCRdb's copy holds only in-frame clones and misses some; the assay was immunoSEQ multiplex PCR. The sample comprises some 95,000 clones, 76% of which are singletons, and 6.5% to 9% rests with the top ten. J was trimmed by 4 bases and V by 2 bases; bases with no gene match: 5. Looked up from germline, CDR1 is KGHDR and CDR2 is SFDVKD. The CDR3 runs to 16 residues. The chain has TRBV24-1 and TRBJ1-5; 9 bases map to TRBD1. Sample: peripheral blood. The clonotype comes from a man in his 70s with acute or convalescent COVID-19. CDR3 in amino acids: CATSDSRTGVNQPQHF. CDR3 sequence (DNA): TGTGCCACCAGTGATTCTCGGACAGGGGTAAATCAGCCCCAGCATTTT.